This TCR beta chain was found in a study of CD8 T cells in Susac syndrome. The overall study: Active disease was present in about 6 of the sequenced Susac syndrome patients, whereas roughly 8 of them were in remission. At the time of blood draw, patients with Susac syndrome were therapy-naive, receiving corticosteroids, or receiving intravenous immunoglobulin alone.

RNA in amounts of roughly 0.5 to 1 ug was reverse transcribed with random hexamers. Amplification of TCR beta CDR3 was carried out by immunoSEQ multiplex PCR, which covered 54 Vbeta and 13 Jbeta segments. MiXCR was run by TCRdb on the immunoSEQ multiplex PCR reads, yielding one entry per CDR3 protein. The table records about 120,000 distinct CDR3 sequences, around 94% of them present only once. Turning to this clonotype: The antigen remains undetermined.

The CDR3 spans 16 residues. V was shortened by 4 bases and J by 0 bases, with 14 bases between the two germline ends. Germline loops: CDR1 MGHRA, CDR2 YSYEKL. Overall study results and limits: Clonal CD8+ expansion in Susac was highest in TEMRA cells and active patients.

The chain joins TRBV4-1 to TRBJ2-3, with a tentative D call TRBD2 (6 bases). Sequenced input: CD8+ T cells from PBMCs. The TCR sequence derives from a human donor with Susac syndrome. The CDR3 sequence: CASSLYWGESTDTQYF. For the CDR3, the DNA is TGCGCCAGCAGCCTTTATTGGGGGGAGAGCACAGATACGCAGTATTTT.